This T cell receptor (beta chain) comes out of a study of shared clonotypes between healthy human individuals. CDR1 is GTSNPN, CDR2 SVGIG, per germline (reference sequence). The CDR3 totals 16 residues. Assay used: immunoSEQ multiplex PCR; TCRdb lists only in-frame clones, some missing. The sample shows nearly 500,000 clones, 70% to 80% of them seen only once. The receptor was isolated from a woman between 35 and 50 years old in good health. Some clones in this sample may be carry-over from other donors' samples. Sequenced: PBMCs. V and J are TRBV30 and TRBJ2-5, with 7 bases fitting TRBD2. The J call may not be correct, given that the DNA end is closer to TRBJ2-7. The CDR3 sequence: CAWRTPRTSEPYEQYF. The CDR3, as DNA: TGTGCCTGGAGGACCCCTCGGACTAGTGAACCCTACGAGCAGTACTTC.